This TCR beta chain derives from a study of shared clonotypes between healthy human individuals. Study summary: Per donor, three plates held CD4 naive cells, three held CD4 memory, two held CD8 naive and one held CD8 memory.

Produced via immunoSEQ multiplex PCR; TCRdb's table is partial and in-frame only. The sample records more than 2 million clones, roughly 93% being singletons. Germline CDR1 MNHEY, CDR2 SVGAGI. V lost 2 bases, J lost 5 bases, and 3 bases stayed unmatched. This CDR3 has 14 amino acids. CD45RO-negative CD8 cells positively selected for CCR7 made up the naive population, which excluded terminally differentiated effector memory CD45RA+ cells. Sequencing used naive CD8+ T cells from PBMCs. This TCR was sampled from a man aged 18 to 30 in good health. Some clones in this sample may be carry-over from other donors' samples. V usage is TRBV6-5 and J usage is TRBJ2-3; the match to TRBD1 covers 8 bases. This CDR3 is CASSYSGQGDTQYF. The CDR3 DNA sequence: TGTGCCAGCAGTTACAGCGGACAGGGAGATACGCAGTATTTT.